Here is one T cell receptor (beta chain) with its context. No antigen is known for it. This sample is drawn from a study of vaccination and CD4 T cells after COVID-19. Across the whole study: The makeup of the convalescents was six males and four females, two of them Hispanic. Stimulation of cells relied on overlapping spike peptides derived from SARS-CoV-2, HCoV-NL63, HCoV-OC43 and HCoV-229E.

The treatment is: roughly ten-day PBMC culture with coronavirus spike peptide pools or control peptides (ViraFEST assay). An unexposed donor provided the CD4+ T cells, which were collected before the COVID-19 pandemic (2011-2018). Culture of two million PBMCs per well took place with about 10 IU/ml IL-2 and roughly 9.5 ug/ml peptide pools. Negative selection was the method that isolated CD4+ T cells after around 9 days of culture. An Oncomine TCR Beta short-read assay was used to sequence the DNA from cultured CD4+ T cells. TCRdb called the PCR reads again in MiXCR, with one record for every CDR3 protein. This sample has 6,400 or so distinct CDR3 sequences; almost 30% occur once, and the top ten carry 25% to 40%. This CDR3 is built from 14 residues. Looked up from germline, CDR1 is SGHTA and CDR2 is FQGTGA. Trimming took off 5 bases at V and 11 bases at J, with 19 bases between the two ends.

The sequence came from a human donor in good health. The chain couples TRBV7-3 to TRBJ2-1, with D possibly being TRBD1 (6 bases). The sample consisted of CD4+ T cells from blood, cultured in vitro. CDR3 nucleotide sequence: TGTGCCAGCAGCCAGGGACACGCCACAGAAAAGCAGTTCTTC. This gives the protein CASSQGHATEKQFF. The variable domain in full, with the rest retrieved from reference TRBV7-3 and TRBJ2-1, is GAGVSQTPSNKVTEKGKYVELRCDPISGHTALYWYRQSLGQGPEFLIYFQGTGAADDSGLPNDRFFAVRPEGSVSTLKIQRTERGDSAVYLCASSQGHATEKQFFGPGTRLTVL.